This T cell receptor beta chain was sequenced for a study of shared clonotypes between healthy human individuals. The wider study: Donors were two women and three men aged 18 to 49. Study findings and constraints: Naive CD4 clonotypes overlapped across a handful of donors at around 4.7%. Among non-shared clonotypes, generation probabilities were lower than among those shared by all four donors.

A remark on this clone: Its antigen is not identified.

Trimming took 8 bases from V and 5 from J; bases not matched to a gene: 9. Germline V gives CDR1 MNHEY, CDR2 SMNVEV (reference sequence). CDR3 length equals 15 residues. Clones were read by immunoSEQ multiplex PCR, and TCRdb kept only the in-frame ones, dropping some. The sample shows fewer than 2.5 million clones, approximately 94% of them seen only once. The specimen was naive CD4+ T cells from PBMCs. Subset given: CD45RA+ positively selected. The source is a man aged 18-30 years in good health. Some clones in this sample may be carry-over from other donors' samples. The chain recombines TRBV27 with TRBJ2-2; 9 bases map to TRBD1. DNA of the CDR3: TGTGCCAGCCTCCGAAACAGGGGGCGGACCGGGGAGCTGTTTTTT. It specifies CASLRNRGRTGELFF.